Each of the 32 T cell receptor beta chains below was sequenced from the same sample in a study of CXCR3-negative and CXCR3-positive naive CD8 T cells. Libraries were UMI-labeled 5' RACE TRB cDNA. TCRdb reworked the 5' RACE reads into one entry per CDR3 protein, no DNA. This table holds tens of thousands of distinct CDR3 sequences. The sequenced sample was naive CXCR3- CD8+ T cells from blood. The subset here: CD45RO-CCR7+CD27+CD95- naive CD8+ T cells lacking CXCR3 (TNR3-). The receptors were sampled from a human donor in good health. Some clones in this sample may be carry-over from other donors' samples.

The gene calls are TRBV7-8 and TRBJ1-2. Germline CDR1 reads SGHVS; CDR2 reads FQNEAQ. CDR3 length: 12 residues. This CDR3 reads CASSSHALGYTF.

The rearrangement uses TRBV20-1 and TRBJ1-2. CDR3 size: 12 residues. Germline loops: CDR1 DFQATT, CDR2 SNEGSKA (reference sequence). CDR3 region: CSASGPDYGYTF.

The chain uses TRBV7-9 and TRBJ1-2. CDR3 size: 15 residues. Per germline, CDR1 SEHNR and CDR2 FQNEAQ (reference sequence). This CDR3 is CASSLGPGTPYGYTF.

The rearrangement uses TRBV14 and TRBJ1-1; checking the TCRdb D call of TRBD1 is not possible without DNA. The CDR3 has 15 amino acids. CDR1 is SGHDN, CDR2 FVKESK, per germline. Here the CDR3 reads CASSQEAGEFTEAFF. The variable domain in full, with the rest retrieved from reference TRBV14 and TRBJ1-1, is EAGVTQFPSHSVIEKGQTVTLRCDPISGHDNLYWYRRVMGKEIKFLLHFVKESKQDESGMPNNRFLAERTGGTYSTLKVQPAELEDSGVYFCASSQEAGEFTEAFFGQGTRLTVV.

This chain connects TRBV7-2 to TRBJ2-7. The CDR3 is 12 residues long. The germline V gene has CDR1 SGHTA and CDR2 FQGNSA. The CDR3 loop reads CASSPFHYEQYF.

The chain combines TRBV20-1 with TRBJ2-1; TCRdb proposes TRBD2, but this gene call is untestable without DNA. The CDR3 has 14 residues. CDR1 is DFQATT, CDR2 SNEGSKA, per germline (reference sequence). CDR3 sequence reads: CSAKLAGGYNEQFF.

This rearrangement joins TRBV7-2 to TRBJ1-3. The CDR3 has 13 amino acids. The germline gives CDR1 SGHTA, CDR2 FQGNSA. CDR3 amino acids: CASSLEAGNTIYF. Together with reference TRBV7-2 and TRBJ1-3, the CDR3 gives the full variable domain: GAGVSQSPSNKVTEKGKDVELRCDPISGHTALYWYRQSLGQGLEFLIYFQGNSAPDKSGLPSDRFSAERTGGSVSTLTIQRTQQEDSAVYLCASSLEAGNTIYFGEGSWLTVV.

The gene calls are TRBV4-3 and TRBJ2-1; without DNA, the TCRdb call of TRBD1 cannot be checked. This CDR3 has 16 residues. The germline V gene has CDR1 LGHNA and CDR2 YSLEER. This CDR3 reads CASSQDRLGGGTEQFF.

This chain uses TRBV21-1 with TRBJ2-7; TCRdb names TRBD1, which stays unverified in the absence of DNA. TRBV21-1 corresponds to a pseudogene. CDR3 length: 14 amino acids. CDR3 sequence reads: CASSKGDRAYEQYF.

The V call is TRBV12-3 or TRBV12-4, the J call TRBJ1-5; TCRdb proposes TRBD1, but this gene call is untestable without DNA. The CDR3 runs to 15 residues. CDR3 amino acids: CASSASGQNYRPQHF.

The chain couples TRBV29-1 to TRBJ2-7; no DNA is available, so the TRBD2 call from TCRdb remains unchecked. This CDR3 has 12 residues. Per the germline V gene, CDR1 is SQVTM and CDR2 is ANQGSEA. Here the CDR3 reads CSVEDASPKQYF.

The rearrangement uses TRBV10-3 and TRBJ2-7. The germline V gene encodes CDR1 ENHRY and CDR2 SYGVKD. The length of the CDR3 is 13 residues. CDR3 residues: CAISESPLDEQYF.

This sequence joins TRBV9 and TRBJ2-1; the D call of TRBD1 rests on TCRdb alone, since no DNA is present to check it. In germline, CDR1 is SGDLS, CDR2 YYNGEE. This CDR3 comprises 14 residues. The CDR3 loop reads CASSPQGFIDEQFF.

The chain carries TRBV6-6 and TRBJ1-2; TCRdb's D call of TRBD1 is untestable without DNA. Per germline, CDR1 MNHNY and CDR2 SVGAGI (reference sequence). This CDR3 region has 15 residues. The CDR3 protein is CASSYIGGGAYGYTF.

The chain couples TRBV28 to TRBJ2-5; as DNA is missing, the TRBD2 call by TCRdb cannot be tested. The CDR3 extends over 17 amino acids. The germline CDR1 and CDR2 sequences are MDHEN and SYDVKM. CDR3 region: CASSPYPSGGIQETQYF.

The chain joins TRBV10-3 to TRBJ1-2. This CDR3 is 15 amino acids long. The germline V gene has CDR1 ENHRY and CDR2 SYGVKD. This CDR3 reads CAISESVADNYGYTF.

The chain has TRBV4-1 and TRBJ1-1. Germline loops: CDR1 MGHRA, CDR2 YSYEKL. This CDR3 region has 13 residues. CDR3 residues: CASSQDQYTEAFF.

The CDR3 sequence: CSAKPRGAGVLYEQYF. The chain combines TRBV20-1 with TRBJ2-7; TCRdb reports TRBD1, a call that lacks DNA to check it against. The CDR3 runs to 16 residues. The germline V gene has CDR1 DFQATT and CDR2 SNEGSKA (reference sequence).

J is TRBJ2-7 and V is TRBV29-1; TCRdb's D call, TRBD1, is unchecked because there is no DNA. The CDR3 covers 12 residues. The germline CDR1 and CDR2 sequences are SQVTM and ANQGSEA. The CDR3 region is CSAGTGTYEQYF.

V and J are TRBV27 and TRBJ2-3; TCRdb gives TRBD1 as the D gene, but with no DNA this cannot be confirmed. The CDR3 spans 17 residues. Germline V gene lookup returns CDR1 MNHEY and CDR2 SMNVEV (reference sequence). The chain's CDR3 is CASSLGTPDGQGRPQYF.

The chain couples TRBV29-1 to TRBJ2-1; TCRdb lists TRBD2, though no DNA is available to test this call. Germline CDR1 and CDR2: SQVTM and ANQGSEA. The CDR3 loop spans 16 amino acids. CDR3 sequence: CSVQGLIAGGPDEQFF.

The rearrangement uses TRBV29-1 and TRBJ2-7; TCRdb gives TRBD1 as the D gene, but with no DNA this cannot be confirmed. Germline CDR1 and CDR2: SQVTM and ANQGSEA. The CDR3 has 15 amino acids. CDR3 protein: CSVRGTGSYSYEQYF.

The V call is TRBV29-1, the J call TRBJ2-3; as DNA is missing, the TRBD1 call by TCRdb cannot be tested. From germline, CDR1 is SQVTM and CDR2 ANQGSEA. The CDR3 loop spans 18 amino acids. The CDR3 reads CSVEWGILAGEGTDTQYF.

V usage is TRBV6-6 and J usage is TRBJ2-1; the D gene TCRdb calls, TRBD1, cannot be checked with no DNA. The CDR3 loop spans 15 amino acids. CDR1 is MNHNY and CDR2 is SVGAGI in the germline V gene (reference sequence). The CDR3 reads CASSKTGQPYNEQFF.

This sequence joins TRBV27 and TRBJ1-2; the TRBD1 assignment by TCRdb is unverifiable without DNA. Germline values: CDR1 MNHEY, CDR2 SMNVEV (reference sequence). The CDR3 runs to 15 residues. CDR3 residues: CASSWGTGVRGGYTF.

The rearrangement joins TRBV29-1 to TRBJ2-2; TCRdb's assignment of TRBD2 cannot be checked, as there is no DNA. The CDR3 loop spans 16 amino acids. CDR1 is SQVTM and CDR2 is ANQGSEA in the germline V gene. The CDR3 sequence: CSVELAGGSNTGELFF.

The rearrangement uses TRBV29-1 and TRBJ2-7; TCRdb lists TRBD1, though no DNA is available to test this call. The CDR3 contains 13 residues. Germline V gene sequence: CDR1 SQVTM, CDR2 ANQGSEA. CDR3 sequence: CSVGADRYYEQYF.

CDR3 residues: CASERGGALSKETQYF. The rearrangement joins TRBV7-6 to TRBJ2-5; TCRdb's D call, TRBD1, is unchecked because there is no DNA. The germline gives CDR1 SGHVS, CDR2 FNYEAQ. The CDR3 is 16 amino acids.

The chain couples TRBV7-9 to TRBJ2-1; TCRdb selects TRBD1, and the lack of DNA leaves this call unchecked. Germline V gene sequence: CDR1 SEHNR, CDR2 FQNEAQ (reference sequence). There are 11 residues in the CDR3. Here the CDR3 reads CASNGQGNKFF.

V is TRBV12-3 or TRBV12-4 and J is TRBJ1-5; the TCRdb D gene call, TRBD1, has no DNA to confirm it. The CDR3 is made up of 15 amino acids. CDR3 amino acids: CASSPGQGVDQPQHF.

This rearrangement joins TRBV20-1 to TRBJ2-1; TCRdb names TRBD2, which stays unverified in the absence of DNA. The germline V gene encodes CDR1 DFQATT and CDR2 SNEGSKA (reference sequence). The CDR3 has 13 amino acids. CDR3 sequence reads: CSAHSGTYNEQFF.

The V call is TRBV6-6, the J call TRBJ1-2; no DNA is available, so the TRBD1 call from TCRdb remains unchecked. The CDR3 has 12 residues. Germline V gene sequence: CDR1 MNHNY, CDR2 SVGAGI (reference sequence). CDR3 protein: CASTPLGSDYTF.